The 12 T cell receptor beta chains presented below share a single source sample, sequenced in a study of blood T cell repertoires in COVID-19. Measured with immunoSEQ multiplex PCR; TCRdb has only the in-frame clones, and not every one. Of approximately 300,000 clones in the sample, 90% to 95% were seen once. The sample consisted of PBMCs or T cells enriched from blood (not recorded which). Source of these receptors: a woman in her twenties or thirties who had been exposed to COVID-19.

V and J are TRBV5-1 and TRBJ1-2; weak D call: TRBD1 (5 bases). The CDR3 is made up of 12 amino acids. Germline CDR1 is SGHRS and CDR2 is YFSETQ. The V and J ends lost 4 bases and 8 bases respectively, with 12 bases between them. Here the CDR3 reads CASSRRQYGYTF. In DNA form, the CDR3 reads TGCGCCAGCAGCCGTCGACAGTACGGCTACACCTTC.

This chain uses TRBV6-5 with TRBJ1-2, with 7 bases that match TRBD1. Looked up from germline, CDR1 is MNHEY and CDR2 is SVGAGI. V lost 5 bases, J lost 2 bases, and 5 bases stayed unmatched. The CDR3 is made up of 14 amino acids. The CDR3 loop is CASSPLRGNYGYTF. In nucleotides, the CDR3 is TGTGCCAGCAGTCCACTCAGGGGGAACTATGGCTACACCTTC.

This chain joins TRBV6-6 and TRBJ1-1; D is perhaps TRBD1 (6 bases). Germline-derived CDR1 and CDR2 are MNHNY and SVGAGI (reference sequence). CDR3 length equals 16 residues. Trimming pared 6 bases from V and 0 bases from J, leaving 17 bases between. This CDR3 is CASSHRTEQLNTEAFF. DNA for the CDR3: TGTGCCAGCAGCCACAGGACAGAGCAACTGAACACTGAAGCTTTCTTT.

The chain employs TRBV3-1 (or the pseudogene TRBV3-2) and TRBJ2-5; 7 nucleotides match TRBD2. The CDR3 runs to 14 residues. Germline V gives CDR1 LGHDT, CDR2 YNNKEL (reference sequence). V lost 6 bases and J lost 3; bases outside the gene matches: 7. The CDR3 region has the DNA TGTGCCAGCAGTCCGAGCGGGGTAAAAGAGACCCAGTACTTC. It codes for CASSPSGVKETQYF.

This clone was detected once. The chain has TRBV2 and TRBJ2-5; 11 bases map to TRBD2. CDR1 and CDR2 from the germline V gene are SNHLY and FYNNEI. Germline trimming cut 5 bases from V and 4 bases from J; bases unmatched to any gene: 9. The CDR3 length is 16 residues. Here the CDR3 reads CASSRLAGFEGETQYF. DNA of the CDR3: TGTGCCAGCAGTAGACTAGCGGGGTTCGAGGGAGAGACCCAGTACTTC.

The V gene is TRBV15, the J gene TRBJ1-4, with D perhaps TRBD1 (5 bases). V lost 11 bases, J lost 5 bases, and 12 bases lay in between. In germline, CDR1 is LNHNV, CDR2 YYDKDF (reference sequence). This CDR3 comprises 12 residues. This CDR3 reads CAARQFNEKLFF. In DNA, the CDR3 is TGTGCCGCCCGACAGTTCAATGAAAAACTGTTTTTT.

The rearrangement links TRBV12-3 or TRBV12-4 to TRBJ1-2; D is uncertain. Trimming pared 4 bases from V and 7 bases from J, leaving 7 bases between. CDR3 length equals 11 residues. CDR3 bases: TGTGCCAGCAGTTCTGAGGGTGGCTACACCTTC. This gives the protein CASSSEGGYTF.

The gene calls are TRBV6-5 and TRBJ2-7; D call uncertain. CDR3 size: 11 residues. In germline, CDR1 is MNHEY, CDR2 SVGAGI. With 8 bases removed from V and 3 bases from J, the gap between germline ends came to 8 bases. The CDR3 DNA is TGTGCCAGCCAGGTGTACTACGAGCAGTACTTC. Amino acids: CASQVYYEQYF.

The CDR3 region is CASRDRGNTGELFF. The DNA of the CDR3 is TGTGCCAGTAGAGATAGGGGGAACACCGGGGAGCTGTTTTTT. The genes are TRBV19 and TRBJ2-2; D is perhaps TRBD1 (5 bases). The V gene lost 6 bases and the J gene lost 1 base, with 9 bases spanning the gap. Per germline, CDR1 LNHDA and CDR2 SQIVND (reference sequence). The CDR3 is 14 amino acids.

The chain links TRBV5-1 to TRBJ2-5; a possible D gene is TRBD2 (6 bases). The CDR3 sequence is 15 residues long. V lost 2 bases and J lost 0, with 11 bases in between. Germline values: CDR1 SGHRS, CDR2 YFSETQ. The CDR3 region is CASSLGGRYQETQYF. The CDR3 DNA reads as TGCGCCAGCAGCTTAGGAGGGCGATACCAAGAGACCCAGTACTTC.

The chain has TRBV11-3 and TRBJ2-1; possible D gene TRBD1, 6 bases. CDR3 length equals 17 residues. V was trimmed by 5 bases and J by 0 bases, leaving 17 bases between them. Germline V gives CDR1 SGHNT, CDR2 YENEEA. CDR3 nucleotide sequence: TGTGCCAGCAGCGTAGCAGGGGTTTCGAGCTCCTACAATGAGCAGTTCTTC. Encoded protein: CASSVAGVSSSYNEQFF.

The rearrangement links TRBV7-8 to TRBJ1-1; TRBD1 is a possible D gene (5 bases). V gave up 1 base and J gave up 7 bases, with 10 bases separating them. The germline gives CDR1 SGHVS, CDR2 FQNEAQ. CDR3 length: 13 residues. CDR3 loop: CASSLGQLLEAFF. In nucleotides, the CDR3 is TGTGCCAGCAGCTTAGGACAGTTACTTGAAGCTTTCTTT.